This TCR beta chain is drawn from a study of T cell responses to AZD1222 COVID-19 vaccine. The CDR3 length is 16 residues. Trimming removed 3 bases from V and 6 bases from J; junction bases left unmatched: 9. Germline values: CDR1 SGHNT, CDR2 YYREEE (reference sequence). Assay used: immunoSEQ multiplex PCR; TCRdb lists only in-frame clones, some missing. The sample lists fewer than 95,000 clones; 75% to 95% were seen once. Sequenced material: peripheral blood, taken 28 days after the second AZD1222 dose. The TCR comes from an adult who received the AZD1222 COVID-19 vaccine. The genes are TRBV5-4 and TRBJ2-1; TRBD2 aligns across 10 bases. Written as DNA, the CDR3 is TGTGCCAGCAGCTCAACGAGCGGGAGGGCCGCCAATGAGCAGTTCTTC. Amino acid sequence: CASSSTSGRAANEQFF.